These 21 T cell receptor beta chains originate from one sample sequenced in a study of beta chain features in type 1 diabetes (dated by TCRdb to 2016 to 2019). Overall study outcomes, separate from this receptor: A moderate but significant shortening of TCRB CDR3 length was observed in type 1 diabetes patients in all four CD4+ subsets.

The receptor library was made with the immunoSEQ multiplex PCR assay. The entire amount of isolated RNA was reverse transcribed using the High Capacity cDNA Reverse Transcription Kit, so the sequenced TCRB transcripts were expressed ones. TCRdb stores this immuneACCESS table with in-frame sequences only. Part of the clones is absent; in the studies checked, under half of the shortfall reflects unresolved V genes, and no reason is known for the rest. In this sample the table shows some 370,000 clones, 9.5% to 10% of which occur a single time. The ten top clones hold roughly 0.6% of the sample. No antigen is known for these receptors. The sample taken for sequencing was central memory CD4+ T cells from blood. These receptors were taken from a man aged 25-45 years with type 1 diabetes.

This clone turned up a few times. The V call is TRBV19, the J call TRBJ1-5, with TRBD1 matching 8 bases. The CDR3 runs 17 residues. V gave up 11 bases and J gave up 1 base; unmatched junction bases: 16. Looked up from germline, CDR1 is LNHDA and CDR2 is SQIVND (reference sequence). CDR3 in DNA: TGTGCCTCCGGCCTCCTCAGGGGGCGCGGGAGCAATCAGCCCCAGCATTTT. It yields the protein CASGLLRGRGSNQPQHF. The complete variable domain, with remaining parts taken from reference TRBV19 and TRBJ1-5, reads DGGITQSPKYLFRKEGQNVTLSCEQNLNHDAMYWYRQDPGQGLRLIYYSQIVNDFQKGDIAEGYSVSREKKESFPLTVTSAQKNPTAFYLCASGLLRGRGSNQPQHFGDGTRLSIL.

This rearrangement joins TRBV7-8 to TRBJ1-1; D not certain. Germline assignment: CDR1 SGHVS and CDR2 FQNEAQ. The CDR3 consists of 13 residues. V was shortened by 5 bases and J by 1 base, with 8 bases between the two germline ends. In DNA, the CDR3 is TGTGCCAGCAGCGCGGTCCCGAACACTGAAGCTTTCTTT. Its protein product is CASSAVPNTEAFF.

To note about this clone: One end of the junction fails to match germline, which may point to a read error. The rearrangement joins TRBV4-2 to TRBJ1-4; D is unresolved. The CDR3 spans 11 residues. Germline CDR1 LGHNA, CDR2 YNFKEQ. This CDR3 is CASSQGETLFF. The CDR3 DNA follows: TGTGCCAGCAGCCAAGGTGAAACACTGTTTTTT.

The chain combines TRBV25-1 with TRBJ2-7; D possibly corresponds to TRBD1 (5 bases). Trimming pared 0 bases from V and 2 bases from J, leaving 14 bases between. In germline, CDR1 is MGHDK, CDR2 SYGVNS. This CDR3 is 16 amino acids long. The CDR3 DNA is TGTGCCAGCAGTGAATATCAGACAGCCGGAACCTACGAGCAGTACTTC. Translation: CASSEYQTAGTYEQYF.

This clone was seen at least ten times. This chain links TRBV9 with TRBJ2-6; 8 bases align to TRBD1. CDR3 length: 17 amino acids. The germline V gene has CDR1 SGDLS and CDR2 YYNGEE. V trimming: 0 bases; J trimming: 4 bases; junction bases outside the gene matches: 6. CDR3 in DNA: TGTGCCAGCAGCGTAGCTGCAGGGGGCTTGGGGGCCAACGTCCTGACTTTC. Its protein product is CASSVAAGGLGANVLTF.

The chain uses TRBV27 and TRBJ2-1; D might be TRBD1 (5 bases). V was cut by 3 bases and J by 8 bases, with 11 bases left in between. The CDR3 spans 13 residues. Per the germline V gene, CDR1 is MNHEY and CDR2 is SMNVEV (reference sequence). CDR3 DNA: TGTGCCAGCAGTTTCCAGGGTATCGATGAGCAGTTCTTC. Translating gives CASSFQGIDEQFF.

The chain uses TRBV4-2 and TRBJ2-3; D perhaps matches TRBD2 (5 bases). This CDR3 has 14 residues. With 1 base removed from V and 4 bases from J, the gap between germline ends came to 9 bases. CDR1 and CDR2 (germline): LGHNA, YNFKEQ. Here the CDR3 DNA reads TGTGCCAGCAGCCAAGGAGAGGGCGCAGATACGCAGTATTTT. Translating gives CASSQGEGADTQYF.

This clone was observed a handful of times. V gene TRBV6-1 combines with J gene TRBJ2-1; D gene ambiguous. Deletions cut 2 bases from V and 0 bases from J, with 14 bases between. Germline CDR1 is MNHNS and CDR2 is SASEGT. There are 17 residues in the CDR3. The CDR3 region is CASSEWGSSSSYNEQFF. As DNA, the CDR3 is TGTGCCAGCAGTGAATGGGGTAGCTCTAGCTCCTACAATGAGCAGTTCTTC.

The chain combines TRBV18 with TRBJ1-1; 9 nucleotides line up with TRBD1. CDR1 KGHSH and CDR2 LQKENI come from the germline V gene. Losses at the gene ends were 3 bases for V and 2 bases for J; bases not matched to a gene: 7. The CDR3 is 16 residues long. The CDR3 is CASSPRQDRGNTEAFF. DNA for the CDR3: TGTGCCAGCTCACCGAGACAGGACAGGGGTAACACTGAAGCTTTCTTT. Filled out from reference TRBV18 and TRBJ1-1, the complete variable domain reads NAGVMQNPRHLVRRRGQEARLRCSPMKGHSHVYWYRQLPEEGLKFMVYLQKENIIDESGMPKERFSAEFPKEGPSILRIQQVVRGDSAAYFCASSPRQDRGNTEAFFGQGTRLTVV.

There are many counts of this clone. The chain has TRBV28 and TRBJ2-3; D ambiguous. V dropped 11 bases and J dropped 2 bases, with 5 bases sitting between them. Germline-derived CDR1 and CDR2 are MDHEN and SYDVKM. This CDR3 is built from 10 residues. The CDR3 DNA reads as TGTGCCCGTTTCACAGATACGCAGTATTTT. It codes for CARFTDTQYF. The whole variable domain, remainder taken from reference TRBV28 and TRBJ2-3, is DVKVTQSSRYLVKRTGEKVFLECVQDMDHENMFWYRQDPGLGLRLIYFSYDVKMKEKGDIPEGYSVSREKKERFSLILESASTNQTSMYLCARFTDTQYFGPGTRLTVL.

This clone was counted at least ten times. J is TRBJ2-7 and V is TRBV25-1; 8 bases agree with TRBD1. This CDR3 region has 14 residues. J was trimmed by 1 base and V by 3 bases; bases with no gene match: 2. CDR1 is MGHDK and CDR2 is SYGVNS in the germline V gene. The CDR3 sequence: CASSEGQESYEQYF. CDR3 nucleotides: TGTGCCAGCAGTGAGGGACAGGAATCCTACGAGCAGTACTTC.

This clone appeared many times. This chain links TRBV29-1 with TRBJ1-2, with D maybe TRBD1 (5 bases). The CDR3 length is 13 residues. The germline V and J ends were trimmed by 8 bases and 8 bases, with 21 bases remaining between them. Germline CDR1 and CDR2: SQVTM and ANQGSEA. In nucleotides, the CDR3 is TGCAGCTTAAAGACAGCGACTCTAGGAGGCTACACCTTC. It encodes CSLKTATLGGYTF.

This sequence joins TRBV7-9 and TRBJ2-7; D is possibly TRBD1 or TRBD2 (5 bases each). From germline, CDR1 is SEHNR and CDR2 FQNEAQ (reference sequence). The CDR3 runs 16 residues. V lost 1 base and J 2 bases, leaving 15 bases between the germline ends. CDR3 in DNA: TGTGCCAGCAGCTTAGAGCAGGGACCGGGAACCTACGAGCAGTACTTC. Encoded protein: CASSLEQGPGTYEQYF.

The CDR3 here is CAWSVSYGNTIYF. The CDR3, as DNA: TGTGCCTGGAGTGTATCATATGGAAACACCATATATTTT. The V gene is TRBV30, the J gene TRBJ1-3; D gene unclear. The CDR3 is made up of 13 amino acids. Germline lookup yields CDR1 GTSNPN and CDR2 SVGIG (reference sequence). Trimming left V 0 bases short and J 3 bases short, with 6 bases between.

The chain joins TRBV2 to TRBJ1-5; tentatively, D is TRBD1 (6 bases). Trimming stripped 8 bases from V and 5 bases from J, with 16 bases between. CDR3 length: 14 residues. CDR1 and CDR2 (germline): SNHLY, FYNNEI. The CDR3 coding sequence is TGTGCCAGCCACTTCCAGACAGGCCATCAGCCCCAGCATTTT. It encodes CASHFQTGHQPQHF.

The sample holds many counts of this clone. The chain couples TRBV14 to TRBJ2-1; D may correspond to TRBD1 or TRBD2 (5 bases each). Germline-derived CDR1 and CDR2 are SGHDN and FVKESK. Between the trimmed V and J ends, which lost 5 bases and 1 base, there was a span of 6 bases. This CDR3 spans 13 amino acids. The CDR3 protein is CASSWGSYNEQFF. In DNA form, the CDR3 reads TGTGCCAGCAGCTGGGGGTCCTACAATGAGCAGTTCTTC.

This clone has more than one count but fewer than ten. The CDR3 DNA reads TGTGCCTGGAATTTCCAGGGAGAAGCTTTCTTT. The encoded protein is CAWNFQGEAFF. The gene calls are TRBV30 and TRBJ1-1; D is possibly TRBD1 (5 bases). V lost 4 bases and J lost 8, with 11 bases in between. The germline V gene encodes CDR1 GTSNPN and CDR2 SVGIG (reference sequence). The CDR3 spans 11 residues.

This clone was counted between two and nine times. This chain uses TRBV28 with TRBJ2-7; TRBD2 might be the D (6 bases). Trimming took off 8 bases at V and 1 base at J, with 15 bases between the two ends. CDR1 is MDHEN and CDR2 is SYDVKM in the germline V gene. There are 14 residues in the CDR3. CDR3 bases: TGTGCCAGCGCGGAGGCGGGATGGTCCTACGAGCAGTACTTC. Encoded protein: CASAEAGWSYEQYF.

This clone was recorded a few times. The V call is TRBV11-2, the J call TRBJ1-3; D gene uncertain. The CDR3 contains 13 residues. V was shortened by 3 bases and J by 6 bases, with 9 bases between the two germline ends. The germline V gene has CDR1 SGHAT and CDR2 FQNNGV. Written as DNA, the CDR3 is TGTGCCAGCAGCTTCTTGTCCGTAAACACCATATATTTT. Amino acid sequence: CASSFLSVNTIYF.

This CDR3 reads CASSLVGGSTDTQYF. CDR3 in DNA: TGTGCCAGCAGCTTGGTTGGCGGGAGCACAGATACGCAGTATTTT. The rearrangement links TRBV4-2 to TRBJ2-3; tentatively, D is TRBD2 (5 bases). V was pared by 5 bases and J by 0 bases, with 12 bases between. The germline V gene encodes CDR1 LGHNA and CDR2 YNFKEQ. This CDR3 contains 15 residues.

This clone was seen many times. One junction end does not reproduce the germline sequence, and a read error may be involved. The rearrangement links TRBV28 to TRBJ2-7; 8 nucleotides line up with TRBD1. The CDR3 covers 12 residues. Germline CDR1 is MDHEN and CDR2 is SYDVKM. CDR3 protein: CASRGQAGIADF. DNA of the CDR3: TGTGCCAGCAGGGGACAGGCTGGGATCGCCGACTTC.